These 31 T cell receptor beta chains came from one sample sequenced in a study of cytomegalovirus exposure and HLA in healthy donors. Primers: 60 Vbeta forward and 13 Jbeta reverse. Here immunoSEQ multiplex PCR was the method, and the copy in TCRdb shows in-frame clones only, minus some. The sample holds 110,000 to 150,000 clones; about 80% are singletons and the top ten take approximately 4%. Specimen: PBMCs. The receptors derive from a man aged 18 to 30 in good health and CMV-seronegative.

CDR3 loop: CASSLRSNTEAFF. Written as DNA, the CDR3 is TGTGCCAGCAGTTTGAGGTCGAACACTGAAGCTTTCTTT. The chain combines TRBV27 with TRBJ1-1; D not resolved. Trimming removed 3 bases at V and 1 base at J, with 6 bases between. The CDR3 is 13 residues long. The V gene's germline CDR1 is MNHEY and CDR2 SMNVEV (reference sequence).

The gene calls are TRBV5-1 and TRBJ2-7; no firm D call. This CDR3 region has 15 residues. CDR1 and CDR2 (germline): SGHRS, YFSETQ. V lost 1 base, J lost 2 bases, and 13 bases lay in between. CDR3 amino acids: CASSLLGDGPYEQYF. The CDR3 DNA reads TGCGCCAGCAGCTTGTTAGGAGATGGCCCCTACGAGCAGTACTTC.

The chain joins TRBV19 to TRBJ1-5, with 8 positions matching TRBD1. This CDR3 has 12 amino acids. V gave up 10 bases and J gave up 6 bases; unmatched junction bases: 5. Germline lookup yields CDR1 LNHDA and CDR2 SQIVND (reference sequence). The CDR3 coding sequence is TGTGCCACACAGGGGGTCAGTCAGCCCCAGCATTTT. Its translation: CATQGVSQPQHF. Using reference TRBV19 and TRBJ1-5 for the parts outside the CDR3, the full variable domain is DGGITQSPKYLFRKEGQNVTLSCEQNLNHDAMYWYRQDPGQGLRLIYYSQIVNDFQKGDIAEGYSVSREKKESFPLTVTSAQKNPTAFYLCATQGVSQPQHFGDGTRLSIL.

The sample holds a few counts of this clone. The rearrangement uses TRBV6-5 and TRBJ2-7; 7 nucleotides align to TRBD2. Trimming removed 4 bases from V and 6 bases from J; junction bases left unmatched: 6. Germline-derived CDR1 and CDR2 are MNHEY and SVGAGI. This CDR3 is built from 13 residues. CDR3 amino acids: CASSFTSGGEQYF. DNA for the CDR3: TGTGCCAGCAGTTTCACATCGGGAGGCGAGCAGTACTTC.

The rearrangement links TRBV29-1 to TRBJ2-3; 8 nucleotides agree with TRBD1. CDR1 is SQVTM and CDR2 is ANQGSEA in the germline V gene. This CDR3 contains 14 residues. V shed 7 bases and J 0 bases; nucleotides not matched to a gene: 6. The CDR3 DNA reads as TGCAGCGGCGACAGGGGTGGTAGCACAGATACGCAGTATTTT. This codes for CSGDRGGSTDTQYF.

V and J are TRBV7-9 and TRBJ2-1; perhaps TRBD2 as D (6 bases). Trimming cost V 3 bases and J 5 bases, with 14 bases left between them. Germline V lookup: CDR1 SEHNR, CDR2 FQNEAQ (reference sequence). The CDR3 has 15 amino acids. CDR3 coding DNA: TGTGCCAGCAGCTTGCCCGGGAGTATAAACAATGAGCAGTTCTTC. Protein product: CASSLPGSINNEQFF.

This clone was picked up one time. The chain has TRBV25-1 and TRBJ1-4, with TRBD1 as a possible D gene (6 bases). V was clipped by 5 bases and J by 7 bases, with 20 bases between them. CDR1 is MGHDK, CDR2 SYGVNS, per germline. The CDR3 has 16 amino acids. In nucleotides, the CDR3 is TGTGCCAGCAGTAGGGACAACTTACTTCGAGGTGAAAAACTGTTTTTT. Its translation is CASSRDNLLRGEKLFF.

V and J are TRBV10-3 and TRBJ1-1; TRBD1 matches 7 bases. The V and J ends lost 0 bases and 0 bases, in that order; junction bases with no gene match: 4. Germline V gene data show CDR1 as ENHRY and CDR2 as SYGVKD. This CDR3 spans 16 amino acids. CDR3 sequence (DNA): TGTGCCATCAGTGAGTCGATGGGACAGATGAACACTGAAGCTTTCTTT. This gives the protein CAISESMGQMNTEAFF.

The rearrangement joins TRBV19 to TRBJ2-7; 10 bases are shared with TRBD1. Looked up from germline, CDR1 is LNHDA and CDR2 is SQIVND (reference sequence). This CDR3 is built from 14 residues. V gave up 3 bases and J gave up 5 bases; unmatched junction bases: 4. Written as DNA, the CDR3 is TGTGCCAGTAGTATGACAGGGGGCGTCGACGAGCAGTACTTC. Translation: CASSMTGGVDEQYF.

The chain has TRBV10-2 and TRBJ2-7; tentative D call: TRBD1 (6 bases). CDR1 and CDR2 (germline): WSHSY, SAAADI. The CDR3 loop spans 13 amino acids. V lost 6 bases, J lost 5 bases, and 14 bases lay in between. DNA of the CDR3: TGCGCCAGCAGCCAACAGGGAGTTAACGAGCAGTACTTC. As protein: CASSQQGVNEQYF.

The CDR3 coding sequence is TGTGCCAGCAGTTCCAGTCAGCCCCAGCATTTT. This gives the protein CASSSSQPQHF. This sequence joins TRBV6-6 and TRBJ1-5, with D unclear. V lost 4 bases to trimming and J lost 6 bases, with 4 bases between them. Looked up from germline, CDR1 is MNHNY and CDR2 is SVGAGI (reference sequence). The CDR3 is made up of 11 amino acids.

This clone was detected only once. The chain carries TRBV28 and TRBJ2-1; 13 bases align to TRBD2. The germline CDR1 and CDR2 sequences are MDHEN and SYDVKM. V was clipped by 6 bases and J by 8 bases; unmatched bases: 7. This CDR3 contains 15 residues. The CDR3 loop is CASSVLAGGPYEQFF. In DNA, the CDR3 is TGTGCCAGCAGCGTACTAGCGGGAGGGCCGTATGAGCAGTTCTTC.

CDR3 sequence: CASERLAGGTDTQYF. The CDR3 nucleotides are TGTGCCAGCGAGAGACTAGCGGGGGGCACAGATACGCAGTATTTT. V usage is TRBV6-1 and J usage is TRBJ2-3, with 12 nucleotides matching TRBD2. J gave up 1 base and V 8 bases, and 4 bases lay outside the gene matches. CDR1 is MNHNS, CDR2 SASEGT, per germline. The CDR3 loop spans 15 amino acids.

A single count supports this clone. The chain combines TRBV7-9 with TRBJ2-5, with 11 positions matching TRBD1. Trimming took 5 bases from V and 4 from J; bases not matched to a gene: 9. Germline CDR1 reads SEHNR; CDR2 reads FQNEAQ (reference sequence). This CDR3 has 16 residues. CDR3 region: CASSRRRDRGSETQYF. CDR3 DNA: TGTGCCAGCAGCCGGCGGCGGGACAGGGGGTCAGAGACCCAGTACTTC.

The rearrangement joins TRBV19 to TRBJ1-5; TRBD1 might be the D (5 bases). Germline-derived CDR1 and CDR2 are LNHDA and SQIVND (reference sequence). Trimming shortened V by 5 bases and J by 4 bases, and 12 bases separated the two germline ends. The CDR3 length is 14 residues. In DNA form, the CDR3 reads TGTGCCAGTAGTTTAGGACAAAGTAATCAGCCCCAGCATTTT. Residues: CASSLGQSNQPQHF. Complete variable domain (other parts from reference TRBV19 and TRBJ1-5): DGGITQSPKYLFRKEGQNVTLSCEQNLNHDAMYWYRQDPGQGLRLIYYSQIVNDFQKGDIAEGYSVSREKKESFPLTVTSAQKNPTAFYLCASSLGQSNQPQHFGDGTRLSIL.

This clone occurred once. This chain joins TRBV7-2 and TRBJ2-2, with 8 bases matching TRBD1. CDR1 and CDR2 from the germline V gene are SGHTA and FQGNSA. The V segment lost 5 bases and the J segment 4 bases; nucleotides outside the gene matches: 15. This CDR3 comprises 18 residues. CDR3: CASSPAIDGQGVTGELFF. The DNA of the CDR3 is TGTGCCAGCAGCCCCGCAATAGACGGACAGGGAGTCACCGGGGAGCTGTTTTTT.

The chain carries TRBV18 and TRBJ2-5; the D is unclear. The CDR3 contains 16 residues. CDR1 and CDR2 (germline): KGHSH, LQKENI. V dropped 3 bases and J dropped 5 bases, with 19 bases sitting between them. CDR3 loop: CASSPPDPPEAETQYF. CDR3 bases: TGTGCCAGCTCACCCCCCGACCCTCCCGAGGCGGAGACCCAGTACTTC.

The genes are TRBV14 and TRBJ2-3; TRBD1 agrees at 8 bases. The CDR3 totals 14 residues. V lost 5 bases to trimming and J lost 4 bases; unmatched junction nucleotides: 5. CDR1 is SGHDN, CDR2 FVKESK, per germline. CDR3 region: CASSSGGASDTQYF. CDR3 bases: TGTGCCAGCAGCTCAGGGGGCGCGTCAGATACGCAGTATTTT.

The chain employs TRBV6-5 and TRBJ1-4; D unresolved. The CDR3 extends over 14 amino acids. Trimming stripped 5 bases from V and 1 base from J, with 8 bases between. The germline CDR1 and CDR2 sequences are MNHEY and SVGAGI. This CDR3 reads CASSRRRTNEKLFF. The CDR3 nucleotides read TGTGCCAGCAGTCGACGGAGAACTAATGAAAAACTGTTTTTT.

The chain uses TRBV27 and TRBJ2-3, with 7 bases identical to TRBD2. V shed 4 bases and J 2 bases; nucleotides not matched to a gene: 9. The CDR3 runs 16 residues. Germline V gene lookup returns CDR1 MNHEY and CDR2 SMNVEV (reference sequence). CDR3: CASSSRLAATTDTQYF. CDR3 in DNA: TGTGCCAGCAGTTCCCGGCTAGCGGCGACCACAGATACGCAGTATTTT.

The V call is TRBV27, the J call TRBJ2-7; 7 bases agree with TRBD2. Losses at the gene ends were 11 bases for V and 3 bases for J; bases not matched to a gene: 10. This CDR3 contains 13 residues. CDR1 and CDR2 from the germline V gene are MNHEY and SMNVEV (reference sequence). CDR3 sequence: CAAGRGDGYEQYF. In DNA, the CDR3 is TGTGCCGCCGGTCGGGGGGACGGCTACGAGCAGTACTTC.

The genes are TRBV5-1 and TRBJ2-2; 8 bases are a match to TRBD1. Unmatched junction bases numbered 4, after V lost 0 bases and J lost 0 bases. This CDR3 is 17 amino acids long. Germline assignment: CDR1 SGHRS and CDR2 YFSETQ. In DNA, the CDR3 is TGCGCCAGCAGCTTGGTTCCGACAGGGGCGAACACCGGGGAGCTGTTTTTT. It specifies CASSLVPTGANTGELFF. Using reference TRBV5-1 and TRBJ2-2 for the parts outside the CDR3, the full variable domain is KAGVTQTPRYLIKTRGQQVTLSCSPISGHRSVSWYQQTPGQGLQFLFEYFSETQRNKGNFPGRFSGRQFSNSRSEMNVSTLELGDSALYLCASSLVPTGANTGELFFGEGSRLTVL.

The chain is built from TRBV9 and TRBJ1-1, with D unclear. The CDR3 totals 15 residues. Germline CDR1 SGDLS, CDR2 YYNGEE. The V end was cut by 0 bases, the J end by 5 bases, with 14 bases between. CDR3 sequence (DNA): TGTGCCAGCAGCGTAGCGGGCAGCCGAGGGACTGAAGCTTTCTTT. This encodes CASSVAGSRGTEAFF.

V and J are TRBV30 and TRBJ2-7; tentatively, D is TRBD2 (6 bases). The CDR3 spans 14 residues. Trimming pared 1 base from V and 4 bases from J, leaving 14 bases between. The germline V gene has CDR1 GTSNPN and CDR2 SVGIG (reference sequence). CDR3 amino acids: CAWSGPGSGYEQYF. The CDR3 DNA is TGTGCCTGGAGTGGGCCGGGTAGCGGTTACGAGCAGTACTTC.

This clone came up once. V and J are TRBV7-2 and TRBJ2-2; 13 bases are a match to TRBD2. CDR1 is SGHTA and CDR2 is FQGNSA in the germline V gene. The ends lost 5 bases at V and 6 bases at J; junction bases unmatched: 15. The CDR3 sequence is 19 residues long. CDR3 in DNA: TGTGCCAGCAGCCGAAGGACTAGCGGGAGAGGAGGGGCGGCCGGGGAGCTGTTTTTT. It translates to CASSRRTSGRGGAAGELFF.

The CDR3 coding sequence is TGTGCCAGCAGTTACTCAGGGGCGTCCCAAGGGTATGGCTACACCTTC. It encodes CASSYSGASQGYGYTF. The chain joins TRBV6-5 to TRBJ1-2; tentative D call: TRBD1 (5 bases). The V end lost 0 bases, the J end lost 5 bases, and 16 bases lay between the germline ends. Germline CDR1 reads MNHEY; CDR2 reads SVGAGI. The CDR3 covers 16 residues.

In this sample, this clone turned up a few times. This chain joins TRBV19 and TRBJ2-5, with 9 bases lining up with TRBD2. Germline V gene lookup returns CDR1 LNHDA and CDR2 SQIVND (reference sequence). This CDR3 comprises 15 residues. With 4 bases clipped from V and 5 bases from J, the junction kept 8 bases outside the gene matches. CDR3 coding DNA: TGTGCCAGTAGTACAGGACTAGCGATAAGGGAGACCCAGTACTTC. Protein sequence: CASSTGLAIRETQYF.

The chain joins TRBV5-4 to TRBJ2-7, with TRBD2 identical over 9 bases. Germline values: CDR1 SGHNT, CDR2 YYREEE (reference sequence). Trimming took 4 bases from V and 6 from J; bases not matched to a gene: 8. The CDR3 runs 14 residues. CDR3: CASSRGGLALEQYF. The DNA for the CDR3 is TGTGCCAGCAGCCGGGGGGGACTAGCTCTCGAGCAGTACTTC.

This clone was seen once. The chain couples TRBV5-1 to TRBJ2-3; no firm D call. CDR1 and CDR2 from the germline V gene are SGHRS and YFSETQ. V was trimmed by 0 bases and J by 3 bases, leaving 5 bases between them. The CDR3 runs to 13 residues. The CDR3 DNA reads as TGCGCCAGCAGCTTGGGGCGGACAGATACGCAGTATTTT. Encoded protein: CASSLGRTDTQYF.

The genes are TRBV7-5 and TRBJ2-7; the table names TRBD1, a call not compared with the DNA. TRBV7-5 is designated a pseudogene. This CDR3 is built from 17 residues. CDR3 sequence reads: CARSFRPPGHSSYEQYF. The DNA of the CDR3 is TGTGCCAGAAGCTTTAGACCCCCGGGACACAGCTCCTACGAGCAGTACTTC.

The chain combines TRBV6-5 with TRBJ1-5, with D possibly being TRBD1 (5 bases). The germline V gene encodes CDR1 MNHEY and CDR2 SVGAGI. This CDR3 has 15 residues. Trimming stripped 4 bases from V and 3 bases from J, with 13 bases between. CDR3 nucleotide sequence: TGTGCCAGCAGTTCTACGGCAGGGTACAATCAGCCCCAGCATTTT. Its translation is CASSSTAGYNQPQHF.